This T cell receptor (beta chain) derives from a study of T cell repertoires in cytomegalovirus infection. Comment on this clonotype: No antigen is known for it.

TCRdb recomputed calls from the reads with MiXCR, one row per CDR3 protein. Of roughly 700,000 distinct CDR3 sequences listed, 33% are singletons. Germline V gene lookup returns CDR1 LNHDA and CDR2 SQIVND (reference sequence). Trimming removed 3 bases from V and 3 bases from J, with 8 bases in between. This CDR3 is 14 amino acids long. The sample consisted of cultured PBMCs, taken from culture after CMV antigen stimulation. This chain links TRBV19 with TRBJ2-2; unclear D gene. This TCR was recovered from a human donor in good health (CMV status not recorded). Some clones in this sample may be carry-over from other donors' samples. In nucleotides, the CDR3 is TGTGCCAGTAGTATCGGCCGGGACACCGGGGAGCTGTTTTTT. This encodes CASSIGRDTGELFF. Variable domain in full (rest from reference TRBV19 and TRBJ2-2): DGGITQSPKYLFRKEGQNVTLSCEQNLNHDAMYWYRQDPGQGLRLIYYSQIVNDFQKGDIAEGYSVSREKKESFPLTVTSAQKNPTAFYLCASSIGRDTGELFFGEGSRLTVL.